At least ten counts were recorded for the clone carrying this T cell receptor beta chain. The antigen remains undetermined. Primers used in a second PCR of roughly 7 to 12 cycles were a sample-barcoded 5' primer and a J-beta primer mix. Researchers report that a template-switch adaptor with 12 random nucleotides tagged each cDNA molecule. One entry per CDR3 protein, called by TCRdb with MiXCR from the 5' RACE reads. This table holds some 800,000 distinct CDR3 sequences, around 42% found once. This specimen belongs to a study of blood T cells in healthy people across ages. General study results and limits: Reliance upon unsorted PBMCs precluded definitive naive versus antigen-experienced comparison. Estimated diversity that came from one million T cells was considered an underestimate. Percentage of naive T cells showed a strong correlation with TCR beta diversity.

Germline V gives CDR1 SNHLY, CDR2 FYNNEI. V dropped 6 bases and J dropped 5; count of bases not matched to a gene: 13. CDR3 length equals 17 residues. The sequencing input was blood. The sequence was collected from a man in his sixties in good health. The chain links TRBV2 to TRBJ2-5; 12 nucleotides line up with TRBD2. CDR3 bases: TGTGCCAGCAGGCCAGGACTAGCGGGGATATGGGGGGAGACCCAGTACTTC. It is translated as CASRPGLAGIWGETQYF.